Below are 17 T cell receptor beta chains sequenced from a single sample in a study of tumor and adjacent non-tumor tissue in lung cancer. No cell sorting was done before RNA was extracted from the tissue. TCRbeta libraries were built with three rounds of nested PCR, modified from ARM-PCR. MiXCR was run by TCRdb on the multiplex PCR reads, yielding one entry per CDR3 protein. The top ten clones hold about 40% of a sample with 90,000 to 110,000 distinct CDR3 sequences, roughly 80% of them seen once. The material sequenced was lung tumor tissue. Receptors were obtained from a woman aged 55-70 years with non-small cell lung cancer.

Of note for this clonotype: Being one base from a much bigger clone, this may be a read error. The CDR3 DNA reads as TGTGCCAGCAGTCCCCAGGGGGGGAGCTGTGGGGCCAACGTCCTGACTTTC. As protein: CASSPQGGSCGANVLTF. V and J are TRBV28 and TRBJ2-6; D possibly matches TRBD1 or TRBD2 (7 bases each). The V and J ends lost 5 bases and 3 bases respectively, with 17 bases between them. Germline CDR1 MDHEN, CDR2 SYDVKM. CDR3 length: 17 amino acids.

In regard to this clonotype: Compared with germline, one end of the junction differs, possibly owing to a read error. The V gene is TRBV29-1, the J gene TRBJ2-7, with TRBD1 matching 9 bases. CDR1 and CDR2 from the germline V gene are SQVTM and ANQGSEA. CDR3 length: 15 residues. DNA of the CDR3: TGCAGCGTTGAACTCCTACAGGGGGCTCCCTACGAGCAATACTTC. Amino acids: CSVELLQGAPYEQYF.

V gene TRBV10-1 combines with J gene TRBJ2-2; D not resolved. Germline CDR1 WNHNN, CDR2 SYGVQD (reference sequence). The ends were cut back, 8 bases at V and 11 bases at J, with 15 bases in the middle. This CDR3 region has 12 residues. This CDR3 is CASARIGGELFF. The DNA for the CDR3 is TGCGCCAGCGCTAGAATTGGCGGAGAGCTGTTTTTT.

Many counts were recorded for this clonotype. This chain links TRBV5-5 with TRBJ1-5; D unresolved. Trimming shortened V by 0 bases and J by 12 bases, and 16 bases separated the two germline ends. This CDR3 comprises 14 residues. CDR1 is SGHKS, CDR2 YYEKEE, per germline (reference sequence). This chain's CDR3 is CASSLAAIDTVQHF. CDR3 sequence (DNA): TGTGCCAGCAGCTTGGCCGCGATAGATACGGTCCAGCATTTT.

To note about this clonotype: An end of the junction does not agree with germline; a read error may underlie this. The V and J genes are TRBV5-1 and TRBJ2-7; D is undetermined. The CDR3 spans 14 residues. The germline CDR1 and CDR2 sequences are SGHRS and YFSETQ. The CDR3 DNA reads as TGCGCCAGCAACTTGGCCCCAGTGATCGACGAGCAGTACTTC. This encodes CASNLAPVIDEQYF.

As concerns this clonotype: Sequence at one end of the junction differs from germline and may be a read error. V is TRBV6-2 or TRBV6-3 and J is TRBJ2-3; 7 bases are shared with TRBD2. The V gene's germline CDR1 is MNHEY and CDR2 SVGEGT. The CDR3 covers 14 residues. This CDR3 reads CASRYVAGTDMQYF. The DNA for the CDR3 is TGTGCCAGCAGATACGTAGCGGGCACAGATATGCAGTATTTT.

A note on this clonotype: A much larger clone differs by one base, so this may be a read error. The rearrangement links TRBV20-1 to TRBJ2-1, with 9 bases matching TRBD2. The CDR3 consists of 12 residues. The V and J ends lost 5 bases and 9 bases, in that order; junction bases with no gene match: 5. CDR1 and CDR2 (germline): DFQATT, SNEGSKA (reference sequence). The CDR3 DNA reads TGCAGTGCTGTAGCGGGAGTACCTGAGCAGTTCTTC. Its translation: CSAVAGVPEQFF.

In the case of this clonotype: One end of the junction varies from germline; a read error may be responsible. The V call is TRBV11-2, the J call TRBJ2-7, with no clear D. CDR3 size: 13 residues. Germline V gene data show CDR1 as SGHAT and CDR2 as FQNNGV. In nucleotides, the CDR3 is TGTGCCAGCAGCCTTCCTTCCCAGCGCGAGCAATACTTC. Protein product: CASSLPSQREQYF. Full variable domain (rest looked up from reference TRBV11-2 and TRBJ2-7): EAGVAQSPRYKIIEKRQSVAFWCNPISGHATLYWYQQILGQGPKLLIQFQNNGVVDDSQLPKDRFSAERLKGVDSTLKIQPAKLEDSAVYLCASSLPSQREQYFGPGTRLTVT.

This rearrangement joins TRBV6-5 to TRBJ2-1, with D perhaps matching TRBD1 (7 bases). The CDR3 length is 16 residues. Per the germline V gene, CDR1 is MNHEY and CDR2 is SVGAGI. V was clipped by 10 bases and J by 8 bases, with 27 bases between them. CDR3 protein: CANSYYAGQGVDEQFF. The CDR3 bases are TGTGCCAATAGTTACTATGCGGGGCAGGGGGTAGATGAGCAGTTCTTC.

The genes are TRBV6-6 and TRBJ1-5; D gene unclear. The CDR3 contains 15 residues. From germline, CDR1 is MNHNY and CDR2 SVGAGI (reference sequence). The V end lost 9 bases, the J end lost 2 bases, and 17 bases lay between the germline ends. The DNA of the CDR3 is TGTGCCAGTAACTTTGTTGGGCGGCGCAATCAGCCCCAGCATTTT. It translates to CASNFVGRRNQPQHF.

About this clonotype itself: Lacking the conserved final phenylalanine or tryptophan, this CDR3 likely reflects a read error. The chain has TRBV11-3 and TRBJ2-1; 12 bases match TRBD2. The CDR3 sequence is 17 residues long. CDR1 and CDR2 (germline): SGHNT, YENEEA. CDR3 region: CTTGLELTSGSQNEQFL. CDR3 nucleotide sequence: TGTACCACCGGCTTAGAGTTGACTAGCGGGAGCCAGAATGAGCAGTTCTTA.

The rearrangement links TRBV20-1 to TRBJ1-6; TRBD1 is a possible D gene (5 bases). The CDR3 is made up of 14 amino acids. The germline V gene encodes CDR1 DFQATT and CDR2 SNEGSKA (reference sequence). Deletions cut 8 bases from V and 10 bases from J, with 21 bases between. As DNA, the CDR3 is TGCAGTCCTACTAAACAGGTCCGGGGGTCACCCCTCCACTTT. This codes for CSPTKQVRGSPLHF.

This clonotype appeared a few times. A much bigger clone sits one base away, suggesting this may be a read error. CDR3 nucleotide sequence: TGTGCCAGCAGCCAAGACGATAGGGGGTTCGGGGAGCTGTTTTTT. This codes for CASSQDDRGFGELFF. V is TRBV4-2 and J is TRBJ2-2, with D perhaps matching TRBD1 (6 bases). V was clipped by 0 bases and J by 7 bases, with 12 bases between them. Germline lookup yields CDR1 LGHNA and CDR2 YNFKEQ. This CDR3 region has 15 residues.

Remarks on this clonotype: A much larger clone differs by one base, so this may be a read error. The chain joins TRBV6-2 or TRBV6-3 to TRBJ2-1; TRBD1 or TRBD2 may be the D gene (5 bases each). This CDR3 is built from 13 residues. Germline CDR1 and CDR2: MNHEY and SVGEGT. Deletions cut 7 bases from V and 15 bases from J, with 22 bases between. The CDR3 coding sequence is TGTGCCAGCAACCTCAGGGACCAGGGATTCCGGTTCTTC. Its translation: CASNLRDQGFRFF.

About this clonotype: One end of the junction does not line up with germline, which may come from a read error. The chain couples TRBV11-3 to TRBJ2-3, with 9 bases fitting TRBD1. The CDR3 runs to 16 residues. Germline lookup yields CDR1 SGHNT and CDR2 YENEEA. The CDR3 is CASSLSRTGDADTQYF. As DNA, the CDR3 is TGTGCCAGCAGTCTATCCAGGACAGGGGACGCGGATACACAGTATTTT.

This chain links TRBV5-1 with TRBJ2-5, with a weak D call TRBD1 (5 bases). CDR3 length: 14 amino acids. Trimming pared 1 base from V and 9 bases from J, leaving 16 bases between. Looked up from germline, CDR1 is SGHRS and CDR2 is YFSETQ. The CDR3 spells CASSLQGGGEAQYF. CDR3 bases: TGCGCCAGCAGCTTGCAGGGTGGCGGAGAAGCCCAGTACTTC.

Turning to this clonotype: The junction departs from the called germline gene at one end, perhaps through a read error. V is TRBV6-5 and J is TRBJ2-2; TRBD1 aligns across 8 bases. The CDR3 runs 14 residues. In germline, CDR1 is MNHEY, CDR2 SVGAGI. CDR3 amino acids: CTSSLQGDTWELFF. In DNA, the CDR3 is TGTACCAGCAGTTTACAGGGGGATACCTGGGAGCTGTTTTTT.